A single sample gave rise to the 26 T cell receptor beta chains below, sequenced in a study of T cells in localized non-small cell lung cancer (dated by TCRdb to about 2020). The receptor library was made with the immunoSEQ multiplex PCR assay. This is the immuneACCESS table as TCRdb keeps it, with only in-frame sequences that have V and J called. A part of the clones is gone; compared with another copy, unresolved V genes explain less than half, and the rest is unexplained. In all, the sample holds approximately 76,000 clones, and 80% of those were seen once. The ten biggest clones cover more than 9% of the sample. The specimen was peripheral blood, collected before any cancer treatment. These receptors all come from a female donor older than 55 with stage I lung adenocarcinoma.

The J gene is TRBJ1-6, the V gene TRBV6-5, with 10 bases aligning to TRBD1. Germline values: CDR1 MNHEY, CDR2 SVGAGI. The CDR3 length is 14 residues. The V segment lost 6 bases and the J segment 5 bases; nucleotides outside the gene matches: 1. The CDR3 DNA follows: TGTGCCAGCAGCGGGACAGGGGATAATTCACCCCTCCACTTT. This sequence encodes CASSGTGDNSPLHF.

The chain uses TRBV4-3 and TRBJ2-3, with D maybe TRBD1 (6 bases). The ends were cut back, 1 base at V and 2 bases at J, with 10 bases in the middle. Germline assignment: CDR1 LGHNA and CDR2 YSLEER. The CDR3 has 15 residues. CDR3 in DNA: TGCGCCAGCAGCCAAGCCCACAGGGACACAGATACGCAGTATTTT. Translating gives CASSQAHRDTDTQYF.

This clone was observed a few times. The chain employs TRBV5-1 and TRBJ1-4; D is possibly TRBD1 (5 bases). The V gene's germline CDR1 is SGHRS and CDR2 YFSETQ. This CDR3 is 15 amino acids long. V was pared by 4 bases and J by 8 bases, with 18 bases between. The CDR3 spells CASSLDTQKREKLFF. The CDR3 bases are TGCGCCAGCAGCCTGGACACACAAAAAAGGGAAAAACTGTTTTTT.

V gene TRBV18 combines with J gene TRBJ2-1; 11 nucleotides agree with TRBD2. CDR3 length equals 17 residues. The trim removed 4 bases at V and 6 bases at J, leaving 11 bases unmatched. Germline CDR1 KGHSH, CDR2 LQKENI. This chain's CDR3 is CASSLLVTSGASNEQFF. The CDR3 DNA reads as TGTGCCAGCTCACTGCTGGTGACTAGCGGGGCGTCCAATGAGCAGTTCTTC.

The chain has TRBV29-1 and TRBJ1-1, with D uncertain. V lost 7 bases, J lost 0 bases, and 15 bases lay in between. The CDR3 totals 14 residues. The germline V gene has CDR1 SQVTM and CDR2 ANQGSEA. In nucleotides, the CDR3 is TGCAGCGGAGCGGGTCGGGGTTTGAACACTGAAGCTTTCTTT. Its protein is CSGAGRGLNTEAFF.

The J gene is TRBJ2-1, the V gene TRBV12-5; TRBD2 matches 10 bases. The CDR3 loop spans 16 amino acids. CDR1 is LGHNT, CDR2 FRNRAP, per germline. V lost 5 bases and J lost 6; bases outside the gene matches: 10. CDR3 sequence reads: CASGDGPGTSVNEQFF. Here the CDR3 DNA reads TGTGCTAGTGGTGACGGCCCCGGGACTAGCGTCAATGAGCAGTTCTTC.

This chain connects TRBV7-2 to TRBJ1-1, with 8 positions matching TRBD1. The CDR3 extends over 15 amino acids. Germline CDR1 reads SGHTA; CDR2 reads FQGNSA. Losses at the gene ends were 5 bases for V and 0 bases for J; bases not matched to a gene: 5. DNA for the CDR3: TGTGCCAGCAGCCCAATGGACAGGGTGAACACTGAAGCTTTCTTT. Protein product: CASSPMDRVNTEAFF.

The rearrangement joins TRBV19 to TRBJ2-2; D not resolved. The germline V gene has CDR1 LNHDA and CDR2 SQIVND (reference sequence). This CDR3 comprises 14 residues. Trimming left V 2 bases short and J 4 bases short, with 8 bases between. DNA of the CDR3: TGTGCCAGTAGTATAATTACCGGCACCGGGGAGCTGTTTTTT. Protein: CASSIITGTGELFF.

The V gene is TRBV6-1, the J gene TRBJ2-5; D call uncertain. Germline CDR1 is MNHNS and CDR2 is SASEGT. V was cut by 3 bases and J by 5 bases, with 13 bases left in between. The CDR3 spans 14 residues. The CDR3, as DNA: TGTGCCAGCAGTGAGAAACCCCTACCGGAGACCCAGTACTTC. Translated, it gives CASSEKPLPETQYF.

This clone was seen only once. The chain recombines TRBV9 with TRBJ1-2, with 7 bases that match TRBD1. Germline assignment: CDR1 SGDLS and CDR2 YYNGEE. This CDR3 contains 13 residues. Trimming took 3 bases from V and 6 from J; bases not matched to a gene: 5. This CDR3 is CASSGQGADGYTF. The DNA for the CDR3 is TGTGCCAGCAGCGGACAGGGCGCGGATGGCTACACCTTC.

The chain uses TRBV27 and TRBJ2-3; 11 bases match TRBD2. The V segment lost 6 bases and the J segment 2 bases; nucleotides outside the gene matches: 7. From germline, CDR1 is MNHEY and CDR2 SMNVEV (reference sequence). The CDR3 contains 16 residues. CDR3 sequence: CASSLTSGVLTDTQYF. The CDR3 region has the DNA TGTGCCAGCAGCCTGACTAGCGGGGTACTCACAGATACGCAGTATTTT.

The chain is built from TRBV7-2 and TRBJ2-1; 9 nucleotides line up with TRBD1. Germline CDR1 SGHTA, CDR2 FQGNSA. V lost 2 bases, J lost 9 bases, and 14 bases stayed unmatched. The CDR3 consists of 17 residues. CDR3: CASSLFSGTGKVGEQFF. The CDR3 coding sequence is TGTGCCAGCAGCTTATTTTCCGGGACAGGGAAGGTAGGTGAGCAGTTCTTC.

The chain recombines TRBV7-2 with TRBJ1-2; D might be TRBD1 (6 bases). The V end lost 1 base, the J end lost 3 bases, and 18 bases lay between the germline ends. Germline CDR1 is SGHTA and CDR2 is FQGNSA. This CDR3 contains 17 residues. CDR3 residues: CASSLDLARGRDYGYTF. In DNA, the CDR3 is TGTGCCAGCAGCTTAGATTTAGCCCGGGGGCGCGACTATGGCTACACCTTC.

This clone was seen just once. The rearrangement links TRBV16 to TRBJ2-7; D remains ambiguous. The CDR3 is 13 residues long. The germline V gene encodes CDR1 KGHSY and CDR2 FQNENV. Trimming left V 7 bases short and J 7 bases short, with 17 bases between. This CDR3 reads CASTIGPIGEQYF. DNA of the CDR3: TGTGCCAGCACAATAGGACCTATCGGGGAGCAGTACTTC.

The V gene is TRBV5-1, the J gene TRBJ2-5; 10 nucleotides agree with TRBD1. V gave up 1 base and J gave up 4 bases; unmatched junction bases: 10. The CDR3 contains 17 residues. Germline V gene data show CDR1 as SGHRS and CDR2 as YFSETQ. The CDR3 protein is CASSLRPGTGVPETQYF. The CDR3 DNA reads TGCGCCAGCAGCTTGAGGCCCGGGACAGGGGTTCCAGAGACCCAGTACTTC.

This rearrangement joins TRBV25-1 to TRBJ1-1; D is possibly TRBD1 (5 bases). V lost 1 base, J lost 7 bases, and 10 bases lay in between. Per germline, CDR1 MGHDK and CDR2 SYGVNS. This CDR3 has 13 residues. The CDR3: CASSELGVIEAFF. CDR3 nucleotide sequence: TGTGCCAGCAGTGAATTGGGGGTAATTGAAGCTTTCTTT. The entire variable domain, with the rest obtained from reference TRBV25-1 and TRBJ1-1, is as follows: EADIYQTPRYLVIGTGKKITLECSQTMGHDKMYWYQQDPGMELHLIHYSYGVNSTEKGDLSSESTVSRIRTEHFPLTLESARPSHTSQYLCASSELGVIEAFFGQGTRLTVV.

This clone was recorded once. V gene TRBV7-3 combines with J gene TRBJ1-1, with D maybe TRBD1 (5 bases). Trimming cost V 2 bases and J 5 bases, with 15 bases left between them. The CDR3 consists of 15 residues. Germline V gene lookup returns CDR1 SGHTA and CDR2 FQGTGA. CDR3 DNA: TGTGCCAGCAGCTTAGTCCGGACATCATGGACTGAAGCTTTCTTT. Translated: CASSLVRTSWTEAFF.

This rearrangement joins TRBV30 to TRBJ1-5, with D possibly TRBD1 on 5 matching bases. Germline loops: CDR1 GTSNPN, CDR2 SVGIG (reference sequence). Trimming took off 0 bases at V and 2 bases at J, with 11 bases between the two ends. This CDR3 is built from 15 residues. The chain's CDR3 is CAWSVRMGGNQPQHF. The CDR3 region has the DNA TGTGCCTGGAGTGTGAGAATGGGGGGCAATCAGCCCCAGCATTTT.

The CDR3 DNA is TGTGCCAGCAGTGAAGCGCGAGCGGCGGGCGGATCGCAGTATTTT. Protein sequence: CASSEARAAGGSQYF. The J gene is TRBJ2-3, the V gene TRBV6-1; tentatively, D is TRBD2 (5 bases). The CDR3 has 15 residues. Trimming pared 0 bases from V and 10 bases from J, leaving 17 bases between. CDR1 and CDR2 (germline): MNHNS, SASEGT.

The chain joins TRBV7-3 to TRBJ1-3, with D unresolved. The V gene lost 2 bases and the J gene lost 5 bases, with 13 bases spanning the gap. The CDR3 contains 15 residues. Per the germline V gene, CDR1 is SGHTA and CDR2 is FQGTGA. The CDR3 nucleotides read TGTGCCAGCAGCTTAGTAGGAACGGACCGAAACACCATATATTTT. As protein: CASSLVGTDRNTIYF.

The V and J genes are TRBV25-1 and TRBJ1-1, with a weak D call TRBD1 (6 bases). The CDR3 has 14 amino acids. Trimming shortened V by 3 bases and J by 5 bases, and 13 bases separated the two germline ends. CDR1 is MGHDK and CDR2 is SYGVNS in the germline V gene. DNA of the CDR3: TGTGCCAGCAGTGACGGGGGGGCAGGGACTGAAGCTTTCTTT. Its protein is CASSDGGAGTEAFF.

This clone came up once. Other DNA sequences in the sample encode the same CDR3. This chain links TRBV29-1 with TRBJ2-5; TRBD2 matches at 9 bases. Trimming removed 7 bases from V and 2 bases from J; junction bases left unmatched: 2. The germline V gene has CDR1 SQVTM and CDR2 ANQGSEA. The CDR3 contains 12 residues. The CDR3 DNA reads as TGCAGCGGGCGGGGGGGGCAAGAGACCCAGTACTTC. It is translated as CSGRGGQETQYF.

The V gene is TRBV7-2, the J gene TRBJ1-2; a weak D match, TRBD1 (6 bases). The V end was cut by 1 base, the J end by 0 bases, with 18 bases between. The CDR3 runs 18 residues. The germline CDR1 and CDR2 sequences are SGHTA and FQGNSA. The CDR3 nucleotides are TGTGCCAGCAGCTTAGTTGCCGTGACAGGAGGAGCTAACTATGGCTACACCTTC. This codes for CASSLVAVTGGANYGYTF. Drawing the rest from reference TRBV7-2 and TRBJ1-2, the complete variable domain is GAGVSQSPSNKVTEKGKDVELRCDPISGHTALYWYRQSLGQGLEFLIYFQGNSAPDKSGLPSDRFSAERTGGSVSTLTIQRTQQEDSAVYLCASSLVAVTGGANYGYTFGSGTRLTVV.

The chain employs TRBV12-5 and TRBJ1-1, with D unresolved. The germline V and J ends were trimmed by 7 bases and 1 base, with 10 bases remaining between them. Germline assignment: CDR1 LGHNT and CDR2 FRNRAP. This CDR3 has 13 amino acids. The CDR3 sequence: CASAPPGNTEAFF. The CDR3 coding sequence is TGTGCTAGTGCCCCTCCGGGGAACACTGAAGCTTTCTTT.

V is TRBV11-2 and J is TRBJ2-3; the D is unclear. The V and J ends lost 5 bases and 6 bases respectively, with 9 bases between them. The CDR3 extends over 12 amino acids. Germline CDR1 SGHAT, CDR2 FQNNGV. The CDR3 DNA is TGTGCCAGCAGCCAAGATGGGGATACGCAGTATTTT. Translated, it gives CASSQDGDTQYF.

The chain has TRBV4-2 and TRBJ2-1; 7 positions match TRBD2. The trim removed 0 bases at V and 6 bases at J, leaving 5 bases unmatched. In germline, CDR1 is LGHNA, CDR2 YNFKEQ. The CDR3 extends over 15 amino acids. The CDR3 DNA is TGTGCCAGCAGCCAAGAGACGACTAGCCCCAATGAGCAGTTCTTC. It codes for CASSQETTSPNEQFF.